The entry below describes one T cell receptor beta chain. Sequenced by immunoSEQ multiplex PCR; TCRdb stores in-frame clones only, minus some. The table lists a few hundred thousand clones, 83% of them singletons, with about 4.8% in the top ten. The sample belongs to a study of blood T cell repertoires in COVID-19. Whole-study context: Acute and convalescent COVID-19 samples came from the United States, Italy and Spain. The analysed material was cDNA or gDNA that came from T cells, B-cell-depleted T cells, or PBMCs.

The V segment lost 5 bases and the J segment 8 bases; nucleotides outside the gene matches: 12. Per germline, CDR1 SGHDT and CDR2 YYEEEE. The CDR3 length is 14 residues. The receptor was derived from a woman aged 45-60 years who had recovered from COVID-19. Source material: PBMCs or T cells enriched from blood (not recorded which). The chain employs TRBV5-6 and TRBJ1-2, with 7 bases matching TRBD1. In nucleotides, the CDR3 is TGTGCCAGCAGAACCGGGACAGTATCTACCGGCTACACCTTC. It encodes CASRTGTVSTGYTF.